This T cell receptor beta chain was identified during a study of post-analysis software for immune sequencing data. Prepared libraries of TCR beta cDNA carried unique molecular identifiers. TCRdb redid the calling of the PCR reads with MiXCR, one entry per CDR3 protein. The table has some 260,000 distinct CDR3 sequences, 36% seen once. Germline V gene lookup returns CDR1 MNHEY and CDR2 SMNVEV (reference sequence). The length of the CDR3 is 14 residues. V was cut by 8 bases and J by 4 bases, with 18 bases left in between. Many counts were recorded for this clonotype. Its antigen is unknown. Findings of the study overall: Comparison of patients with controls showed about 5 TRBV segments more frequent in patients, TRBV5-6, TRBV5-1 and TRBV20-1 among them. Co-batched samples clustered tightly together by F measure.

The rearrangement links TRBV27 to TRBJ2-7, with D uncertain. The sample comprised blood. The sequence was collected from a girl under 18 with multiple sclerosis. As DNA, the CDR3 is TGTGCCAGCGGACCTGACCCCGGACGTTACGAGCAGTACTTC. Its protein product is CASGPDPGRYEQYF.